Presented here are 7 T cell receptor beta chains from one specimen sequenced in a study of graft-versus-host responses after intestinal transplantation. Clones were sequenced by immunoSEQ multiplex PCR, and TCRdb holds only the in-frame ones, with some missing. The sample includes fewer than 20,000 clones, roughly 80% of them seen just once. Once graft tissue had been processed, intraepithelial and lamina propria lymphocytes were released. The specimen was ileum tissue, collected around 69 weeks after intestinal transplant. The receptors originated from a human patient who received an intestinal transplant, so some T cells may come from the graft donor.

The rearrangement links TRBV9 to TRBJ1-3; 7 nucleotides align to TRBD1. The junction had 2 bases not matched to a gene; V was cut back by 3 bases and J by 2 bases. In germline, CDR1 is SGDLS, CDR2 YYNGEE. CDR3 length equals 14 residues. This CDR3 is CASSEGQTGNTIYF. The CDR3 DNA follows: TGTGCCAGCAGCGAGGGACAGACTGGAAACACCATATATTTT.

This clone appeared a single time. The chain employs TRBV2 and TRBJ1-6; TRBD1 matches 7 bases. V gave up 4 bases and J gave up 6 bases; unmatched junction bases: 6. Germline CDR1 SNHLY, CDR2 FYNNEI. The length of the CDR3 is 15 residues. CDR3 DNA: TGTGCCAGCAGTGTGGGTAACAGGGGTAATTCACCCCTCCACTTT. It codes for CASSVGNRGNSPLHF. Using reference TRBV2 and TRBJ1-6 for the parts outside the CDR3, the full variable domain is EPEVTQTPSHQVTQMGQEVILRCVPISNHLYFYWYRQILGQKVEFLVSFYNNEISEKSEIFDDQFSVERPDGSNFTLKIRSTKLEDSAMYFCASSVGNRGNSPLHFGNGTRLTVT.

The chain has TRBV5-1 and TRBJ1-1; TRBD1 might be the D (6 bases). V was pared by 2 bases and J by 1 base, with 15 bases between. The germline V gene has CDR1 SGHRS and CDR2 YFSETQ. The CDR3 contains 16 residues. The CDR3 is CASSFSRQVWNTEAFF. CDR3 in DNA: TGCGCCAGCAGCTTTTCCCGACAGGTATGGAACACTGAAGCTTTCTTT.

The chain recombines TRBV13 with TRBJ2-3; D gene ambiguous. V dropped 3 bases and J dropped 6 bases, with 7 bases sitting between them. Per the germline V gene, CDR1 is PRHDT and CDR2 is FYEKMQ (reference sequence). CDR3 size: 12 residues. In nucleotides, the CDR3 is TGTGCCAGCAGCTTCGGGCCCGATACGCAGTATTTT. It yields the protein CASSFGPDTQYF. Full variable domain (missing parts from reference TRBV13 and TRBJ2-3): AAGVIQSPRHLIKEKRETATLKCYPIPRHDTVYWYQQGPGQDPQFLISFYEKMQSDKGSIPDRFSAQQFSDYHSELNMSSLELGDSALYFCASSFGPDTQYFGPGTRLTVL.

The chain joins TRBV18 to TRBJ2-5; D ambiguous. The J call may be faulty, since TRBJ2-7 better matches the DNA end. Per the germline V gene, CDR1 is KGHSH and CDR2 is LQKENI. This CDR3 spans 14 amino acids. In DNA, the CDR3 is TGTGCCAGCTCAATGGACGGGCTATCGTACGAGCAGTACTTC. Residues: CASSMDGLSYEQYF.

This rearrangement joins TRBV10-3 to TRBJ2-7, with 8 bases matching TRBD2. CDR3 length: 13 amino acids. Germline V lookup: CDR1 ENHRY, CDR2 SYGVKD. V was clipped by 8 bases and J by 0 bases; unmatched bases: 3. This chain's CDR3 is CAIVAGGSYEQYF. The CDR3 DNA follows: TGTGCCATCGTGGCGGGGGGCTCCTACGAGCAGTACTTC.

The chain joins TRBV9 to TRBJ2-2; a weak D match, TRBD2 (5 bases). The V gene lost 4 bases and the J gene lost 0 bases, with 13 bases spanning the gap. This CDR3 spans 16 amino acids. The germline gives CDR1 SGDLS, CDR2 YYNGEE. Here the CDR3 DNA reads TGTGCCAGCAGCTCACCTCCTAGCTCGAACACCGGGGAGCTGTTTTTT. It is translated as CASSSPPSSNTGELFF.